These 17 T cell receptor beta chains were sequenced from one sample in a study of cytomegalovirus exposure and HLA in healthy donors. Data came from immunoSEQ multiplex PCR; TCRdb stores just in-frame clones and leaves some out. This table holds 150,000 or so clones, roughly 89% found once. Input material: PBMCs. All receptors come from a woman in her late teens or twenties in good health and CMV-seronegative.

The J gene is TRBJ2-5, the V gene TRBV4-1, with D perhaps matching TRBD2 (5 bases). The CDR3 runs to 15 residues. V gave up 1 base and J gave up 2 bases, with 11 bases separating them. Germline loops: CDR1 MGHRA, CDR2 YSYEKL. The CDR3 nucleotides read TGCGCCAGCAGCCAAGGGGCCCGGGATCAAGAGACCCAGTACTTC. Its translation is CASSQGARDQETQYF.

This clone was seen only once. V and J are TRBV29-1 and TRBJ1-1; D possibly corresponds to TRBD1 (6 bases). Trimming pared 3 bases from V and 4 bases from J, leaving 12 bases between. In germline, CDR1 is SQVTM, CDR2 ANQGSEA. The CDR3 consists of 13 residues. CDR3 residues: CSVDKGEGTEAFF. As DNA, the CDR3 is TGCAGCGTTGACAAGGGGGAGGGCACTGAAGCTTTCTTT.

The chain recombines TRBV29-1 with TRBJ2-1; 7 nucleotides align to TRBD2. Per germline, CDR1 SQVTM and CDR2 ANQGSEA. CDR3 length: 16 amino acids. With 0 bases clipped from V and 8 bases from J, the junction kept 13 bases outside the gene matches. The CDR3 reads CSVEDRRTSLADEQFF. DNA of the CDR3: TGCAGCGTTGAAGATCGAAGGACTAGTCTCGCGGATGAGCAGTTCTTC.

The rearrangement uses TRBV7-3 and TRBJ1-1; D unclear. Germline loops: CDR1 SGHTA, CDR2 FQGTGA. With 5 bases removed from V and 7 bases from J, the gap between germline ends came to 14 bases. This CDR3 region has 13 residues. The CDR3 region is CASSPERVGEAFF. The CDR3 region has the DNA TGTGCCAGCAGCCCCGAACGGGTTGGTGAAGCTTTCTTT.

The chain has TRBV6-5 and TRBJ1-1, with a tentative D call TRBD1 (6 bases). The CDR3 is 13 amino acids. V gave up 7 bases and J gave up 4 bases, with 13 bases separating them. Germline assignment: CDR1 MNHEY and CDR2 SVGAGI. Written as DNA, the CDR3 is TGTGCCAGCAAAGGGGGATCGGGCACTGAAGCTTTCTTT. This sequence encodes CASKGGSGTEAFF.

V is TRBV7-9 and J is TRBJ2-4; TRBD2 is a possible D gene (5 bases). V was shortened by 5 bases and J by 8 bases, with 10 bases between the two germline ends. The CDR3 has 12 residues. CDR1 is SEHNR, CDR2 FQNEAQ, per germline (reference sequence). CDR3 sequence (DNA): TGTGCCAGCAGCCCCGCGAGGGACATTCAGTACTTC. It translates to CASSPARDIQYF.

The genes are TRBV28 and TRBJ1-5, with D hard to call. Germline V gene data show CDR1 as MDHEN and CDR2 as SYDVKM. CDR3 size: 14 residues. With 3 bases removed from V and 1 base from J, the gap between germline ends came to 7 bases. The CDR3 here is CASSFARSNQPQHF. CDR3 coding DNA: TGTGCCAGCAGTTTCGCCAGGAGCAATCAGCCCCAGCATTTT. Drawing the rest from reference TRBV28 and TRBJ1-5, the complete variable domain is DVKVTQSSRYLVKRTGEKVFLECVQDMDHENMFWYRQDPGLGLRLIYFSYDVKMKEKGDIPEGYSVSREKKERFSLILESASTNQTSMYLCASSFARSNQPQHFGDGTRLSIL.

The table lists this clone with a count of one. The chain uses TRBV7-8 and TRBJ2-5, with D possibly being TRBD2 (7 bases). The CDR3 spans 17 residues. Germline V gene data show CDR1 as SGHVS and CDR2 as FQNEAQ. Trimming shortened V by 5 bases and J by 7 bases, and 26 bases separated the two germline ends. DNA for the CDR3: TGTGCCAGCAGCCCCAACAGAGGTGGGGGGGGCCTTGGGACCCAGTACTTC. Its protein product is CASSPNRGGGGLGTQYF. The full variable domain, rest sourced from reference TRBV7-8 and TRBJ2-5, is GAGVSQSPRYKVAKRGQDVALRCDPISGHVSLFWYQQALGQGPEFLTYFQNEAQLDKSGLPSDRFFAERPEGSVSTLKIQRTQQEDSAVYLCASSPNRGGGGLGTQYFGPGTRLLVL.

The rearrangement joins TRBV5-1 to TRBJ2-7; TRBD1 might be the D (5 bases). The CDR3 loop spans 14 amino acids. Germline CDR1 SGHRS, CDR2 YFSETQ. The V gene lost 1 base and the J gene lost 5 bases, with 13 bases spanning the gap. CDR3 residues: CASSLPGNVNEQYF. CDR3 in DNA: TGCGCCAGCAGCTTGCCAGGGAACGTGAACGAGCAGTACTTC.

This clone was recorded once. The chain links TRBV7-2 to TRBJ2-7; no clear D. Germline CDR1 is SGHTA and CDR2 is FQGNSA. Trimming shortened V by 0 bases and J by 6 bases, and 9 bases separated the two germline ends. The CDR3 is 13 residues long. This CDR3 is CASSLARWLEQYF. For the CDR3, the DNA is TGTGCCAGCAGCTTAGCGCGGTGGCTCGAGCAGTACTTC.

This chain connects TRBV27 to TRBJ1-1; D may be TRBD1 (5 bases). CDR1 is MNHEY, CDR2 SMNVEV, per germline (reference sequence). V was shortened by 9 bases and J by 4 bases, with 18 bases between the two germline ends. This CDR3 is 14 amino acids long. CDR3 DNA: TGTGCCAGTCGCCCTCTGGGGCTACGCACTGAAGCTTTCTTT. Protein product: CASRPLGLRTEAFF.

The chain recombines TRBV11-3 with TRBJ2-1; D is perhaps TRBD2 (7 bases). V lost 4 bases and J lost 5, with 15 bases in between. CDR3 length: 15 residues. From germline, CDR1 is SGHNT and CDR2 YENEEA. DNA for the CDR3: TGTGCCAGCAGCTCGGGGGGCACCTTAAACAATGAGCAGTTCTTC. As protein: CASSSGGTLNNEQFF.

A note on this clone: The same CDR3 arises from other DNA sequences in this sample as well. The chain employs TRBV9 and TRBJ2-3, with 13 bases lining up with TRBD2. Trimming removed 7 bases from V and 1 base from J; junction bases left unmatched: 0. Looked up from germline, CDR1 is SGDLS and CDR2 is YYNGEE. The CDR3 sequence is 14 residues long. The CDR3 loop reads CASGTSGGTDTQYF. The CDR3 DNA follows: TGTGCCAGCGGGACTAGCGGGGGCACAGATACGCAGTATTTT.

The chain has TRBV19 and TRBJ1-2, with 9 bases fitting TRBD1. Germline CDR1 reads LNHDA; CDR2 reads SQIVND (reference sequence). This CDR3 is built from 15 residues. Trimming removed 5 bases from V and 4 bases from J; junction bases left unmatched: 8. CDR3 sequence reads: CASSDAGTGSYGYTF. The CDR3, as DNA: TGTGCCAGTAGTGACGCCGGGACAGGGAGCTATGGCTACACCTTC.

The chain is built from TRBV5-6 and TRBJ2-1; TRBD1 matches 7 bases. V lost 0 bases to trimming and J lost 8 bases; unmatched junction nucleotides: 5. The germline V gene encodes CDR1 SGHDT and CDR2 YYEEEE. The CDR3 contains 14 residues. The DNA of the CDR3 is TGTGCCAGCAGCTTGGCCGGGACAGTCCATGAGCAGTTCTTC. The encoded protein is CASSLAGTVHEQFF.

The genes are TRBV7-3 and TRBJ2-1; possible D gene TRBD2, 6 bases. The germline V gene encodes CDR1 SGHTA and CDR2 FQGTGA. The V end lost 6 bases, the J end lost 4 bases, and 19 bases lay between the germline ends. The CDR3 runs to 16 residues. The CDR3 DNA is TGTGCCAGCAGGAGGAGCACGGGCGGGGCTTACAATGAGCAGTTCTTC. Protein: CASRRSTGGAYNEQFF.

This chain uses TRBV5-1 with TRBJ2-2; 11 nucleotides agree with TRBD2. V trimming: 4 bases; J trimming: 4 bases; junction bases outside the gene matches: 6. Germline lookup yields CDR1 SGHRS and CDR2 YFSETQ. The CDR3 is 16 residues long. The DNA of the CDR3 is TGCGCCAGCAGCCTAATAGCGGGGGGGCCCACCGGGGAGCTGTTTTTT. Its protein product is CASSLIAGGPTGELFF.